The sample holds one count of the clone carrying this TCR beta chain. This sample is part of a study of cytomegalovirus exposure and HLA in healthy donors. The PCR had 60 Vbeta and 13 Jbeta primers. Assay used: immunoSEQ multiplex PCR; TCRdb lists only in-frame clones, some missing. Here the sample spans 200,000 or so clones, over 65% being singletons. The CDR3 runs to 16 residues. The germline gives CDR1 SGDLS, CDR2 YYNGEE. J was trimmed by 4 bases and V by 3 bases; bases with no gene match: 10. Sequencing input: PBMCs. The receptor was isolated from a boy younger than 10 in good health and CMV-seronegative. The chain combines TRBV9 with TRBJ2-5; 9 bases match TRBD2. The CDR3 region has the DNA TGTGCCAGCAGCGCGACTTCTGGCGGGGGGGCAGAGACCCAGTACTTC. Residues: CASSATSGGGAETQYF.